Reported below is one T cell receptor (beta chain). Its antigen is currently unknown. Germline CDR1 is LNHDA and CDR2 is SQIVND (reference sequence). There are 16 residues in the CDR3. Unmatched junction bases numbered 7, after V lost 3 bases and J lost 4 bases. This sample is part of a study of high-grade serous ovarian cancer treatment subgroups. Tumor samples were obtained before definitive surgery or chemotherapy. Overall study findings and caveats: Without spatial data, bulk sequencing limits insight into HGSC tumor diversity.

Method: immunoSEQ multiplex PCR; TCRdb's copy keeps in-frame clones and lacks some. The sample shows approximately 3,100 clones, about 80% of them seen only once. The receptor's source is a human donor with high-grade serous ovarian cancer. The gene calls are TRBV19 and TRBJ2-2, with 8 bases that match TRBD1. The specimen was tumor tissue. The CDR3 loop reads CASSISGTGATGELFF. Written as DNA, the CDR3 is TGTGCCAGTAGTATTTCCGGGACAGGCGCCACCGGGGAGCTGTTTTTT. The variable domain in full, with the rest retrieved from reference TRBV19 and TRBJ2-2, is DGGITQSPKYLFRKEGQNVTLSCEQNLNHDAMYWYRQDPGQGLRLIYYSQIVNDFQKGDIAEGYSVSREKKESFPLTVTSAQKNPTAFYLCASSISGTGATGELFFGEGSRLTVL.